One sample yielded the 24 T cell receptor beta chains listed below, sequenced in a study of cytomegalovirus exposure and HLA in healthy donors. The PCR employed 60 Vbeta primers together with 13 Jbeta primers. This table comes from immunoSEQ multiplex PCR, and its TCRdb copy is limited to in-frame clones, with some not included. The sample shows 90,000 to 150,000 clones, 76% of them seen only once. Sequenced material: PBMCs. The receptors stem from a woman between 40 and 55 years old in good health and CMV-seropositive.

This clone appeared once. The chain couples TRBV7-7 to TRBJ2-3, with 11 bases aligning to TRBD2. Looked up from germline, CDR1 is SSHAT and CDR2 is FNYEAQ (reference sequence). CDR3 length: 17 amino acids. The ends lost 5 bases at V and 1 base at J; junction bases unmatched: 8. CDR3 DNA sequence: TGTGCCAGCAGCGTACTAGCGGGGGAAAGGGGCACAGATACGCAGTATTTT. Protein sequence: CASSVLAGERGTDTQYF.

There are a few counts of this clone. The rearrangement joins TRBV2 to TRBJ1-2; the D gene is possibly TRBD1 (5 bases). The CDR3 extends over 16 amino acids. Trimming left V 4 bases short and J 1 base short, with 16 bases between. The germline V gene encodes CDR1 SNHLY and CDR2 FYNNEI. The CDR3 region has the DNA TGTGCCAGCAGTGTAGCGGGGACTGCGGGTAACTATGGCTACACCTTC. Its protein is CASSVAGTAGNYGYTF.

V usage is TRBV29-1 and J usage is TRBJ2-2, with D hard to call. V lost 7 bases and J lost 1, with 7 bases in between. CDR3 length: 12 amino acids. CDR1 is SQVTM, CDR2 ANQGSEA, per germline. The CDR3 region is CSAAVNTGELFF. The CDR3 DNA sequence: TGCAGCGCCGCGGTGAACACCGGGGAGCTGTTTTTT.

This chain links TRBV4-1 with TRBJ2-1, with TRBD2 matching over 13 bases. V shed 6 bases, J shed 7 bases, and the junction held 12 bases outside the gene matches. The CDR3 contains 17 residues. Germline V gene sequence: CDR1 MGHRA, CDR2 YSYEKL. For the CDR3, the DNA is TGCGCCAGCAGTCCCCGAGGAGGACTAGCGGGGGAGAATGAGCAGTTCTTC. It codes for CASSPRGGLAGENEQFF.

J is TRBJ1-3 and V is TRBV30, with D hard to call. Trimming removed 0 bases from V and 8 bases from J, with 14 bases in between. There are 14 residues in the CDR3. The germline V gene encodes CDR1 GTSNPN and CDR2 SVGIG (reference sequence). CDR3 sequence: CAWSVVGSGYTIYF. The CDR3 DNA follows: TGTGCCTGGAGTGTAGTCGGGTCGGGGTACACCATATATTTT.

This chain connects TRBV2 to TRBJ1-1, with a tentative D call TRBD1 (5 bases). The V and J ends lost 2 bases and 5 bases respectively, with 12 bases between them. CDR1 is SNHLY and CDR2 is FYNNEI in the germline V gene. The CDR3 has 14 residues. As DNA, the CDR3 is TGTGCCAGCAGTGAACTGGCGACAGTTACTGAAGCTTTCTTT. Its translation is CASSELATVTEAFF.

This chain uses TRBV5-6 with TRBJ1-2, with no clear D. The length of the CDR3 is 13 residues. Germline V gives CDR1 SGHDT, CDR2 YYEEEE. V was trimmed by 2 bases and J by 4 bases, leaving 9 bases between them. The CDR3 region is CASSLWTPYGYTF. CDR3 sequence (DNA): TGTGCCAGCAGCTTATGGACTCCCTATGGCTACACCTTC.

V and J are TRBV18 and TRBJ1-1, with 7 bases that match TRBD1. The germline gives CDR1 KGHSH, CDR2 LQKENI. V shed 2 bases, J shed 4 bases, and the junction held 7 bases outside the gene matches. The CDR3 covers 15 residues. CDR3 sequence: CASSPAKGTVTEAFF. In DNA form, the CDR3 reads TGTGCCAGCTCACCAGCTAAAGGGACAGTCACTGAAGCTTTCTTT.

The rearrangement links TRBV2 to TRBJ1-5; weak D call: TRBD1 (5 bases). V was cut by 6 bases and J by 4 bases, with 13 bases left in between. The CDR3 has 14 residues. Per germline, CDR1 SNHLY and CDR2 FYNNEI. CDR3: CASRMGQWNQPQHF. The CDR3 DNA sequence: TGTGCCAGCAGGATGGGGCAGTGGAATCAGCCCCAGCATTTT.

The rearrangement links TRBV5-4 to TRBJ1-6; the match to TRBD1 covers 10 bases. The CDR3 covers 16 residues. Germline V gene sequence: CDR1 SGHNT, CDR2 YYREEE (reference sequence). The V and J ends lost 4 bases and 7 bases, in that order; junction bases with no gene match: 8. The CDR3: CASSAIWDRGNSPLHF. In DNA form, the CDR3 reads TGTGCCAGCAGCGCGATCTGGGACAGGGGAAATTCACCCCTCCACTTT.

This chain connects TRBV6-5 to TRBJ2-3; D perhaps matches TRBD1 (6 bases). Germline V gives CDR1 MNHEY, CDR2 SVGAGI. The CDR3 is 15 amino acids. With 7 bases removed from V and 0 bases from J, the gap between germline ends came to 14 bases. This CDR3 reads CASKIQGTSTDTQYF. CDR3 sequence (DNA): TGTGCCAGCAAAATACAGGGCACTAGCACAGATACGCAGTATTTT.

The V call is TRBV7-2, the J call TRBJ1-1; 8 nucleotides line up with TRBD1. CDR1 and CDR2 (germline): SGHTA, FQGNSA. The CDR3 has 15 residues. Trimming took 5 bases from V and 0 from J; bases not matched to a gene: 5. Here the CDR3 DNA reads TGTGCCAGCAGCCTTGGACAGGGTATGAACACTGAAGCTTTCTTT. Its translation is CASSLGQGMNTEAFF.

V gene TRBV6-1 combines with J gene TRBJ2-7; TRBD1 might be the D (6 bases). In germline, CDR1 is MNHNS, CDR2 SASEGT. The V and J ends lost 0 bases and 3 bases respectively, with 12 bases between them. CDR3 length: 15 residues. CDR3 nucleotide sequence: TGTGCCAGCAGTGAAGCTGCCAGGGGAAACTACGAGCAGTACTTC. Translating gives CASSEAARGNYEQYF.

The chain carries TRBV4-1 and TRBJ2-3, with D maybe TRBD2 (6 bases). V lost 4 bases and J 5 bases, leaving 25 bases between the germline ends. CDR1 is MGHRA and CDR2 is YSYEKL in the germline V gene. The CDR3 has 18 residues. The CDR3 protein is CASSLTRIRGREGDTQYF. CDR3 DNA: TGCGCCAGCAGCCTGACTAGAATTCGCGGACGCGAGGGAGATACGCAGTATTTT.

This clone was counted between two and nine times. This sequence joins TRBV15 and TRBJ2-7; no clear D gene. Germline lookup yields CDR1 LNHNV and CDR2 YYDKDF (reference sequence). Trimming removed 3 bases from V and 0 bases from J, with 9 bases in between. The CDR3 covers 14 residues. The CDR3 loop reads CATSSTVLSYEQYF. Written as DNA, the CDR3 is TGTGCCACCAGCAGTACAGTTCTCTCCTACGAGCAGTACTTC.

CDR3: CAYNQYRVAYGYTF. The CDR3 region has the DNA TGTGCCTACAACCAATACAGGGTCGCCTATGGCTACACCTTC. The rearrangement links TRBV30 to TRBJ1-2, with D tentatively TRBD1 (6 bases). The CDR3 runs to 14 residues. CDR1 GTSNPN and CDR2 SVGIG come from the germline V gene (reference sequence). Trimming cost V 7 bases and J 4 bases, with 19 bases left between them.

CDR3 residues: CASSPDFQGTGADGYTF. The CDR3 region has the DNA TGTGCCAGCTCACCAGATTTTCAAGGGACAGGGGCGGATGGCTACACCTTC. The V gene is TRBV18, the J gene TRBJ1-2; TRBD1 matches at 10 bases. J gave up 6 bases and V 2 bases, and 12 bases lay outside the gene matches. CDR3 size: 17 residues. The germline V gene has CDR1 KGHSH and CDR2 LQKENI.

CDR3 sequence: CASSPRAGGPIDNQPQHF. For the CDR3, the DNA is TGTGCCAGCTCACCCCGAGCAGGGGGCCCGATTGACAATCAGCCCCAGCATTTT. The chain recombines TRBV18 with TRBJ1-5; TRBD1 agrees at 8 bases. V lost 3 bases, J lost 3 bases, and 13 bases stayed unmatched. This CDR3 comprises 18 residues. Germline V CDR1 and CDR2: KGHSH, LQKENI.

The chain is built from TRBV6-5 and TRBJ2-7, with 8 positions matching TRBD1. The CDR3 consists of 14 residues. Germline V gives CDR1 MNHEY, CDR2 SVGAGI. Trimming cost V 5 bases and J 4 bases; bases outside gene matches: 7. CDR3 in DNA: TGTGCCAGCAGTGCCCGACAGGGGCGGTACGAGCAGTACTTC. Translation gives CASSARQGRYEQYF.

This clone was detected only once. The rearrangement uses TRBV9 and TRBJ2-1; D possibly corresponds to TRBD1 (5 bases). Germline V gene lookup returns CDR1 SGDLS and CDR2 YYNGEE. The CDR3 is made up of 11 amino acids. V was clipped by 7 bases and J by 6 bases, with 8 bases between them. The CDR3 is CASGRGNEQFF. CDR3 bases: TGTGCCAGCGGAAGGGGCAATGAGCAGTTCTTC.

The rearrangement joins TRBV7-9 to TRBJ1-4; tentatively, D is TRBD1 (5 bases). The V end was cut by 2 bases, the J end by 8 bases, with 24 bases between. Germline CDR1 and CDR2: SEHNR and FQNEAQ (reference sequence). CDR3 length equals 18 residues. CDR3 in amino acids: CASSLLRVRGGSGEKLFF. The DNA for the CDR3 is TGTGCCAGCAGCTTACTGAGAGTAAGGGGTGGATCTGGGGAAAAACTGTTTTTT.

V and J are TRBV2 and TRBJ1-2; maybe TRBD1 (5 bases). The germline CDR1 and CDR2 sequences are SNHLY and FYNNEI. Trimming cost V 6 bases and J 4 bases, with 15 bases left between them. The CDR3 totals 14 residues. CDR3 sequence reads: CASSDSLWSYGYTF. Here the CDR3 DNA reads TGTGCCAGCAGCGACAGTTTATGGAGCTATGGCTACACCTTC.

The rearrangement joins TRBV4-1 to TRBJ1-3, with a possible D match to TRBD1 (6 bases). The CDR3 extends over 15 amino acids. CDR1 MGHRA and CDR2 YSYEKL come from the germline V gene. Trimming left V 0 bases short and J 2 bases short, with 8 bases between. As DNA, the CDR3 is TGCGCCAGCAGCCAAGAATGGACAGCTGGAAACACCATATATTTT. Encoded protein: CASSQEWTAGNTIYF.

The chain is built from TRBV7-9 and TRBJ2-7; possibly TRBD1 for D (6 bases). In germline, CDR1 is SEHNR, CDR2 FQNEAQ (reference sequence). V was shortened by 5 bases and J by 4 bases, with 9 bases between the two germline ends. The CDR3 contains 12 residues. The CDR3 reads CASSEQGYEQYF. CDR3 DNA sequence: TGTGCCAGCAGCGAACAGGGTTACGAGCAGTACTTC.